The source of this T cell receptor beta chain is a study of blood T cell repertoires in COVID-19. Across the study: The analysed material was cDNA or gDNA that came from T cells, B-cell-depleted T cells, or PBMCs.

Assay: immunoSEQ multiplex PCR; the TCRdb copy retains only in-frame clones and omits some. Of some 140,000 clones detected, approximately 88% appear once; the ten largest clones hold 5.5%. Trimming took 7 bases from V and 8 from J; bases not matched to a gene: 7. The CDR3 consists of 13 residues. Germline values: CDR1 MNHEY, CDR2 SVGAGI. Everyone who took part was roughly 18 to 95 years old, and they came from about 25 US areas. Sequencing used PBMCs or T cells enriched from blood (not recorded which). The TCR was taken from a man in his forties with acute COVID-19. V and J are TRBV6-5 and TRBJ1-3, with TRBD1 identical over 8 bases. CDR3: CASMDREFDTIYF. CDR3 in DNA: TGTGCCAGCATGGACAGGGAATTTGACACCATATATTTT.